The source of this T cell receptor (beta chain) is a study of T cell responses to AZD1222 COVID-19 vaccine. General observations from the study: Mostly white British, mostly female donors; authors suggested clonal diversity may be underestimated. Spike-specific TCR depth and breadth grew after two AZD1222 doses. Unmutated variant regions are reportedly the target of nearly half of TCRs that are spike-specific.

V shed 5 bases and J 5 bases; nucleotides not matched to a gene: 5. The length of the CDR3 is 15 residues. Germline lookup yields CDR1 SSHAT and CDR2 FNYEAQ (reference sequence). Generated by immunoSEQ multiplex PCR, the TCRdb table keeps only in-frame clones and is missing some. The data contain 90,000 to 100,000 clones, approximately 88% of them singletons. Comments on this clone: Its antigen is as yet unknown.

The chain is built from TRBV7-7 and TRBJ2-7; the match to TRBD2 covers 14 bases. This receptor was identified in an adult in good health. This sample comprised peripheral blood, obtained on day 0 of AZD1222 vaccination. The CDR3 nucleotides read TGTGCCAGCAGCCCCGGGACTAGCGGGAGCAACGAGCAGTACTTC. Protein: CASSPGTSGSNEQYF.